Following are 9 T cell receptor beta chains from one sample sequenced in a study of blood T cell repertoires in COVID-19. Profiled with immunoSEQ multiplex PCR; TCRdb holds only in-frame clones, not every one. The data contain more than 65,000 clones, around 80% of them singletons. The source material was peripheral blood. These receptors all come from a man between 60 and 70 years old with active or convalescent COVID-19.

The chain uses TRBV29-1 and TRBJ1-1; no definite D call. CDR1 SQVTM and CDR2 ANQGSEA come from the germline V gene. Trimming stripped 2 bases from V and 5 bases from J, with 24 bases between. This CDR3 contains 17 residues. The CDR3: CSVEIYTQSSKDTEAFF. The CDR3 coding sequence is TGCAGCGTTGAAATATATACACAGTCCTCGAAGGATACTGAAGCTTTCTTT.

This clone was counted between two and nine times. J is TRBJ1-2 and V is TRBV7-8; 10 bases map to TRBD1. The germline gives CDR1 SGHVS, CDR2 FQNEAQ. The junction had 14 bases not matched to a gene; V was cut back by 5 bases and J by 2 bases. This CDR3 contains 18 residues. As DNA, the CDR3 is TGTGCCAGCAGCCTATGGGGGATCCGGGGACAGGGGAACTATGGCTACACCTTC. Protein product: CASSLWGIRGQGNYGYTF.

Here the CDR3 reads CASSLVGGGSEAFF. The CDR3 DNA follows: TGTGCCAGCAGCTTAGTAGGGGGAGGGAGTGAAGCTTTCTTT. The chain combines TRBV7-2 with TRBJ1-1; D perhaps matches TRBD1 (6 bases). The germline V gene encodes CDR1 SGHTA and CDR2 FQGNSA. The CDR3 runs to 14 residues. With 1 base removed from V and 7 bases from J, the gap between germline ends came to 13 bases.

This clone occurred a few times. The CDR3 nucleotides read TGTGCCAGCAGCTCTATACAGGGGTTCAATGAAAAACTGTTTTTT. Protein: CASSSIQGFNEKLFF. This chain uses TRBV7-8 with TRBJ1-4; 7 nucleotides align to TRBD1. Germline loops: CDR1 SGHVS, CDR2 FQNEAQ. CDR3 length: 15 amino acids. V gave up 4 bases and J gave up 5 bases; unmatched junction bases: 7. Looking up the rest from reference TRBV7-8 and TRBJ1-4 gives the full variable domain: GAGVSQSPRYKVAKRGQDVALRCDPISGHVSLFWYQQALGQGPEFLTYFQNEAQLDKSGLPSDRFFAERPEGSVSTLKIQRTQQEDSAVYLCASSSIQGFNEKLFFGSGTQLSVL.

This rearrangement joins TRBV5-4 to TRBJ2-1, with 13 bases lining up with TRBD2. There are 18 residues in the CDR3. Germline V gives CDR1 SGHNT, CDR2 YYREEE (reference sequence). The V and J ends lost 4 bases and 2 bases, in that order; junction bases with no gene match: 9. The CDR3 protein is CASSPTSGGGSTYNEQFF. The CDR3 DNA reads TGTGCCAGCAGCCCTACTAGCGGGGGGGGCTCCACCTACAATGAGCAGTTCTTC.

V usage is TRBV7-3 and J usage is TRBJ2-3; 8 nucleotides agree with TRBD2. After removal of 5 bases from V and 5 bases from J, the junction contained 9 bases not matched to a gene. The CDR3 covers 15 residues. In germline, CDR1 is SGHTA, CDR2 FQGTGA. In DNA, the CDR3 is TGTGCCAGCAGCCCGGGGGGGGCCGGAGAAGATACGCAGTATTTT. Translation: CASSPGGAGEDTQYF.

The chain is built from TRBV29-1 and TRBJ1-3; 7 bases are a match to TRBD1. The CDR3 covers 13 residues. CDR1 is SQVTM, CDR2 ANQGSEA, per germline. V gave up 1 base and J gave up 4 bases; unmatched junction bases: 1. The CDR3 region is CSVEGGQGNTIYF. DNA of the CDR3: TGCAGCGTTGAAGGGGGACAGGGAAACACCATATATTTT.

The count of this clone is one. The V and J genes are TRBV7-2 and TRBJ2-7; D call uncertain. Germline assignment: CDR1 SGHTA and CDR2 FQGNSA. The V end lost 4 bases, the J end lost 5 bases, and 12 bases lay between the germline ends. This CDR3 is built from 13 residues. The CDR3 region is CASSSPLRDEQYF. CDR3 coding DNA: TGTGCCAGCAGCTCACCCTTAAGAGACGAGCAGTACTTC.

This rearrangement joins TRBV5-8 to TRBJ1-2; a possible D gene is TRBD1 (6 bases). This CDR3 has 14 residues. With 4 bases removed from V and 4 bases from J, the gap between germline ends came to 14 bases. The V gene's germline CDR1 is SGHTS and CDR2 YDEGEE. The CDR3 sequence: CASSRGAGTYGYTF. As DNA, the CDR3 is TGTGCCAGCAGCCGGGGGGCAGGAACCTATGGCTACACCTTC. The whole variable domain, filled in from reference TRBV5-8 and TRBJ1-2, reads EAGVTQSPTHLIKTRGQQATLRCSPISGHTSVYWYQQALGLGLQFLLWYDEGEERNRGNFPPRFSGRQFPNYSSELNVNALELEDSALYLCASSRGAGTYGYTFGSGTRLTVV.